The text below deals with one TCR beta chain. Its matching antigen is unknown. This sample is part of a study of vaccination and CD4 T cells after COVID-19. Study background: Median time from second vaccine dose to sampling was 60 to 80 days (14 to 241). Study findings and constraints: From approximately 21 to 40, the median of SARS-CoV-2-reactive clonotypes rose without reaching significance. A comparatively limited set of convalescent patients was examined, with no early post-infection timepoints.

V shed 7 bases, J shed 0 bases, and the junction held 9 bases outside the gene matches. The CDR3 runs 16 residues. Germline V gene sequence: CDR1 LNHDA, CDR2 SQIVND (reference sequence). An Oncomine TCR Beta short-read assay was used to sequence the DNA from cultured CD4+ T cells. TCRdb reanalysed the PCR reads using MiXCR and keeps one entry per CDR3 protein. The profile shows some 20,000 distinct CDR3 sequences, 60% of them singletons. Stated treatment: roughly 11-day PBMC culture with coronavirus spike peptide pools or control peptides (ViraFEST assay). The sequencing used CD4+ T cells from blood, cultured in vitro, collected after SARS-CoV-2 vaccination. The chain combines TRBV19 with TRBJ1-1; the match to TRBD1 covers 9 bases. The sequence came from a human donor who had recovered from COVID-19. As DNA, the CDR3 is TGTGCCAGTACCGGAGTCCGGACAGGGGTGAACACTGAAGCTTTCTTT. It codes for CASTGVRTGVNTEAFF. The variable domain in full, with the rest retrieved from reference TRBV19 and TRBJ1-1, is DGGITQSPKYLFRKEGQNVTLSCEQNLNHDAMYWYRQDPGQGLRLIYYSQIVNDFQKGDIAEGYSVSREKKESFPLTVTSAQKNPTAFYLCASTGVRTGVNTEAFFGQGTRLTVV.